This is a list of T cell receptor beta chains from one sample in a study of T cell repertoires in aging, cancer and after chemotherapy. TCRdb ran MiXCR on the multiplex PCR reads and lists one entry per CDR3 protein. Among some 20,000 distinct CDR3 sequences listed, 30% to 45% were seen once. Sequencing was carried out using blood. Receptors originate from a human donor with a solid tumor. The CDR3 runs from the conserved cysteine through the conserved F or W. D genes are given only for firm matches. Clone size is not always given. Where it is, it says once, few, many or a class for expanded clones.

clone_size: -
j_call: TRBJ2-1
v_call: TRBV7-2
d_call: -
cdr3_aa: CASSLAVSSYNEQFF
cdr3_nt: TGTGCCAGCAGCTTAGCAGTTAGCTCCTACAATGAGCAGTTCTTC

clone_size: -
j_call: TRBJ1-6
v_call: TRBV5-4
d_call: -
cdr3_aa: CASRVGGLSSPLHF
cdr3_nt: TGTGCCAGCAGGGTGGGGGGATTAAGTTCACCCCTCCACTTT

clone_size: few
j_call: TRBJ2-2
v_call: TRBV30
d_call: -
cdr3_aa: CAWSVTGELFF
cdr3_nt: TGTGCCTGGAGTGTAACCGGGGAGCTGTTTTTT

clone_size: few
j_call: TRBJ2-2
v_call: TRBV30
d_call: TRBD2
cdr3_aa: CAWGLAGGPDTGELFF
cdr3_nt: TGTGCCTGGGGACTAGCGGGAGGGCCCGACACCGGGGAGCTGTTTTTT

clone_size: -
j_call: TRBJ2-7
v_call: TRBV6-5
d_call: TRBD2
cdr3_aa: CASSYSKLAGAEQYF
cdr3_nt: TGTGCCAGCAGTTACTCGAAACTAGCGGGAGCCGAGCAGTACTTC

clone_size: -
j_call: TRBJ1-5
v_call: TRBV5-5
d_call: -
cdr3_aa: CASSLAGGGRQPQHF
cdr3_nt: TGTGCCAGCAGCTTGGCGGGGGGGGGACGTCAGCCCCAGCATTTT

clone_size: few
j_call: TRBJ1-1
v_call: TRBV29-1
d_call: TRBD1
cdr3_aa: CSVRTGRSEAFF
cdr3_nt: TGCAGCGTGCGGACAGGGAGATCTGAAGCTTTCTTT

clone_size: -
j_call: TRBJ1-5
v_call: TRBV19
d_call: -
cdr3_aa: CASRRTAYSNQPQHF
cdr3_nt: TGTGCCAGCCGACGGACAGCTTATAGCAATCAGCCCCAGCATTTT

clone_size: -
j_call: TRBJ2-2
v_call: TRBV13
d_call: -
cdr3_aa: CASSLWRGSTGELFF
cdr3_nt: TGTGCCAGCAGCTTGTGGAGGGGGTCCACCGGGGAGCTGTTTTTT

clone_size: -
j_call: TRBJ1-4
v_call: TRBV5-1
d_call: -
cdr3_aa: CASSSSGTGNEKLFF
cdr3_nt: TGCGCCAGCAGCTCTTCCGGGACGGGGAATGAAAAACTGTTTTTT

clone_size: few
j_call: TRBJ2-1
v_call: TRBV6-2/TRBV6-3
d_call: -
cdr3_aa: CASSYWMWGGHSYNEQFF
cdr3_nt: TGTGCCAGCAGTTACTGGATGTGGGGTGGACACTCCTACAATGAGCAGTTCTTC

clone_size: -
j_call: TRBJ1-1
v_call: TRBV7-2
d_call: -
cdr3_aa: CASGKGLMNTEAFF
cdr3_nt: TGTGCCAGCGGAAAAGGCCTCATGAACACTGAAGCTTTCTTT

clone_size: -
j_call: TRBJ2-1
v_call: TRBV13
d_call: TRBD2
cdr3_aa: CASSLEPGLAGRNEQFF
cdr3_nt: TGTGCCAGCAGCTTAGAACCAGGGCTAGCGGGGCGGAATGAGCAGTTCTTC

clone_size: -
j_call: TRBJ2-3
v_call: TRBV6-5
d_call: -
cdr3_aa: CASGRSDTQYF
cdr3_nt: TGTGCCAGCGGCCGATCAGATACGCAGTATTTT

clone_size: -
j_call: TRBJ1-2
v_call: TRBV30
d_call: -
cdr3_aa: CAWSVRQGNYGYTF
cdr3_nt: TGTGCCTGGAGTGTACGTCAGGGAAACTATGGCTACACCTTC

clone_size: few
j_call: TRBJ2-3
v_call: TRBV7-6
d_call: TRBD2
cdr3_aa: CASSLEPGTSGWSDTQYF
cdr3_nt: TGTGCCAGCAGCTTAGAACCCGGGACTAGCGGGTGGTCCGATACGCAGTATTTT

clone_size: -
j_call: TRBJ1-2
v_call: TRBV30
d_call: -
cdr3_aa: CARWGHGYTF
cdr3_nt: TGTGCCCGCTGGGGGCATGGCTACACCTTC

clone_size: few
j_call: TRBJ2-6
v_call: TRBV30
d_call: -
cdr3_aa: CAWKPGTGANVLTF
cdr3_nt: TGTGCCTGGAAGCCAGGGACTGGGGCCAACGTCCTGACTTTC

clone_size: -
j_call: TRBJ2-3
v_call: TRBV5-4
d_call: TRBD2
cdr3_aa: CASSLALQAGGADTQYF
cdr3_nt: TGTGCCAGCAGCTTGGCCCTACAAGCGGGGGGGGCAGATACGCAGTATTTT

clone_size: -
j_call: TRBJ2-7
v_call: TRBV5-5
d_call: TRBD1
cdr3_aa: CASSFDRGYYEQYF
cdr3_nt: TGTGCCAGCAGCTTTGACAGGGGTTACTACGAGCAGTACTTC

clone_size: -
j_call: TRBJ2-7
v_call: TRBV30
d_call: -
cdr3_aa: CAWSGGDGHEQYF
cdr3_nt: TGTGCCTGGAGTGGGGGGGACGGGCACGAGCAGTACTTC

clone_size: medium-sized
j_call: TRBJ2-1
v_call: TRBV19
d_call: TRBD2
cdr3_aa: CASSIGPSGPLATEQFF
cdr3_nt: TGTGCCAGTAGTATCGGGCCTAGCGGGCCCCTGGCTACCGAGCAGTTCTTC

clone_size: -
j_call: TRBJ1-2
v_call: TRBV18
d_call: -
cdr3_aa: CASSPGPGDYGYTF
cdr3_nt: TGTGCCAGCTCACCCGGCCCAGGGGACTATGGCTACACCTTC

clone_size: few
j_call: TRBJ2-1
v_call: TRBV19
d_call: TRBD1
cdr3_aa: CASSPDRGRYNEQFF
cdr3_nt: TGTGCCAGTAGCCCAGACAGGGGGCGGTACAATGAGCAGTTCTTC

clone_size: -
j_call: TRBJ2-5
v_call: TRBV10-3
d_call: TRBD2
cdr3_aa: CAISTTGTRTETQYF
cdr3_nt: TGTGCCATCAGTACCACCGGGACTAGAACAGAGACCCAGTACTTC

clone_size: few
j_call: TRBJ2-5
v_call: TRBV30
d_call: -
cdr3_aa: CAWRREVETQYF
cdr3_nt: TGTGCCTGGAGGCGAGAGGTGGAGACCCAGTACTTC

clone_size: few
j_call: TRBJ2-7
v_call: TRBV7-9
d_call: -
cdr3_aa: CASSLAAESYEQYF
cdr3_nt: TGTGCCAGCAGCTTAGCAGCGGAATCCTACGAGCAGTACTTC

clone_size: -
j_call: TRBJ2-5
v_call: TRBV5-6
d_call: -
cdr3_aa: CASSLPGQETQYF
cdr3_nt: TGTGCCAGCAGCTTGCCCGGCCAAGAGACCCAGTACTTC

clone_size: -
j_call: TRBJ2-5
v_call: TRBV12-3/TRBV12-4
d_call: TRBD2
cdr3_aa: CASAKAGLQVTQYF
cdr3_nt: TGTGCCAGCGCGAAAGCGGGGTTACAAGTGACCCAGTACTTC

clone_size: -
j_call: TRBJ2-6
v_call: TRBV4-2
d_call: -
cdr3_aa: CASSQEGGSGANVLTF
cdr3_nt: TGTGCCAGCAGCCAAGAGGGGGGCTCTGGGGCCAACGTCCTGACTTTC

clone_size: few
j_call: TRBJ1-2
v_call: TRBV15
d_call: -
cdr3_aa: CATSRGSTPNYGYTF
cdr3_nt: TGTGCCACCAGCAGAGGGAGCACCCCTAACTATGGCTACACCTTC